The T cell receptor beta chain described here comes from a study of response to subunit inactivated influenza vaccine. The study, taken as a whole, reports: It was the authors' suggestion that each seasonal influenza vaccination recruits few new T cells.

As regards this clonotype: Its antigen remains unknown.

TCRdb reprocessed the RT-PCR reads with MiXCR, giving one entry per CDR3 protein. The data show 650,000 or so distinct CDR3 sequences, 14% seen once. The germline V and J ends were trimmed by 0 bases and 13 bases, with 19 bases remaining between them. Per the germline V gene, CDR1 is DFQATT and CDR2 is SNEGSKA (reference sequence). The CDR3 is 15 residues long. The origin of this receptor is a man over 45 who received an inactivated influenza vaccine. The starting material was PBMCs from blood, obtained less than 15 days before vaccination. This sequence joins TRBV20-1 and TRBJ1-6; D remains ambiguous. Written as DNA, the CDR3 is TGCAGTGCTAGAGATCCCCGTGTGGGCAGCGTTCCCCTCCACTTT. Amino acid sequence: CSARDPRVGSVPLHF.